This T cell receptor beta chain was obtained from a study of regulatory T cells in long-lasting Graves disease (dated by TCRdb to 2020 to 2022). Context from the whole study: Patients with newly diagnosed Graves' disease had been on antithyroid drugs for under 3 months. The study was registered as a clinical trial and conducted in China. TCR sequencing covered some 13 persistent and 20 newly diagnosed Graves' disease patients, about 35 samples in total. Patients with persistent Graves' disease were compared with patients with newly diagnosed Graves' disease using TCR sequencing and RNA sequencing of peripheral blood.

The sample's time point, from its label and the paper: newly diagnosed GD, antithyroid drugs for less than 3 months. RNA was extracted from PBMCs in TRIzol for both TCR sequencing and RNA sequencing. The diagnosis of Graves' disease followed American Thyroid Association guidelines. Recruitment of patients was carried out at an endocrinology department in Xi'an, China. Each patient gave 8.5 to 9.5 milliliters of peripheral blood, collected in an EDTA anticoagulant tube. Ficoll Paque Plus density gradient separation was used to isolate PBMCs, and no further T cell sorting was performed. RNA quality was checked with an Agilent 2100 Bioanalyzer and agarose gel, and concentration with a NanoDrop 2000. The library relied on multiplex PCR. These reads were obtained on an Illumina HiSeq 4000. iRepertoire HTBI primers and Arm-PCR amplification of CDR3 regions were used to construct TCR beta libraries. Before sequencing, the PCR products went through gel purification. Per the source publication's procedure: Gene usage analysis of CDR3 amino acid clonotypes used the 50 to 70 TRBV and 14 to 15 TRBJ segments found across samples. Filtered high-quality paired reads were merged into contigs using COPE and FqMerger. BLAST was used to align contigs to IMGT TRBV, TRBD and TRBJ reference genes, with CDR3 defined following IMGT. Clonotypes above 0.1% frequency were classified as highly expanded clones. Shannon entropy served as the measure of repertoire diversity, while the Gini coefficient captured V-J evenness. A clonotype was considered public if more than one individual shared it. TCRdb reprocessing: public reads trimmed at Q25 with fastp, clones called with MiXCR, in-frame beta chains kept. One record per CDR3 amino acid sequence lists the most common genes and DNA. What appears here as the V and J calls and clone size reflects TCRdb's work, not the paper's. The sample has around 480,000 distinct CDR3 sequences on record, about 16% of them singletons. 20% to 25% of the sample is held by the ten biggest clonotypes.

With respect to this clonotype: Its antigen is unknown. No quality values exist for individual bases; no much larger clone is one base distant.

Deletion took 2 bases off V and 8 bases off J, with a span of 9 bases between the germline ends. The CDR3 has 13 amino acids, counting the end cysteine and phenylalanine. Just CDR3 DNA is preserved here, 39 bases in frame from base 1. CDR1 and CDR2, per the germline V gene, are MNHEY and SVGEGT. Results the study describes overall, beyond this receptor: Persistent disease showed preferential use of TRBV28, TRBJ1-2 and TRBJ2-5, whereas newly diagnosed disease favored TRBV20-1 and TRBJ2-1. The authors noted that the small sample size was a limitation that may lower accuracy. Persistent patients shared more public clonotypes among themselves (2,741) than newly diagnosed patients did (over 950). Only peripheral blood was studied, because thyroid tissue, the primary lesion, was inaccessible. Only the TCR beta chain was sequenced and analyzed. Compared with newly diagnosed patients, patients with persistent Graves' disease had lower TCR Shannon entropy and fewer highly expanded clones, which suggests clonal expansion.

The same data also went into a second study, on T cells in Graves' hyperthyroidism and ophthalmopathy. The second paper further reports: A patient counted as having stable Graves' hyperthyroidism if no progression to ophthalmopathy occurred over 18 months of follow-up. The hyperthyroidism patients were between 18 and 65 years old and newly diagnosed, with a disease duration of less than 2 months. The study excluded patients with uncontrolled infections, other autoimmune diseases, pregnancy or lactation. Diagnoses were established on the basis of clinical symptoms, serum thyroxine and TRAb, thyroid ultrasound, and orbital computed tomography. The first round of RT-PCR for the TCR CDR3 was performed with the HTBI primer set and the Qiagen OneStep RT-PCR kit. Most expanded thyroid clonotypes (frequency above 0.001) were also detected in blood, a finding suggesting that blood repertoires may reflect thyroid immune responses. Ophthalmopathy was separated from stable hyperthyroidism by a 13 V-J signature model, with approximately 90% sensitivity and about 84% specificity obtained in cross-validation and 80%/75% obtained in testing. In validation, the model predicted progression to ophthalmopathy a median of about 6.5 months before onset, with around 70% sensitivity and just under 75% specificity. TCR V-J signatures able to tell the groups apart were searched for in a discovery cohort of more than 90 patients, of whom under 45 had Graves' ophthalmopathy and roughly 58 had stable Graves' hyperthyroidism. Prospective prediction of ophthalmopathy was tested in an independent validation cohort consisting of roughly 19 hyperthyroidism patients and over 15 patients who later progressed to ophthalmopathy. The 100 discovery patients were randomly split 7:3 into training and test sets. In addition, the study compared T-cell repertoires in thyroid tissue and in blood from about 6 Graves' hyperthyroidism patients. Once sampling was done, hyperthyroidism patients were given methimazole at a starting dose of 30 mg daily, whereas ophthalmopathy patients were given high-dose intravenous methylprednisolone. A second multiplex PCR round built the libraries, followed by size selection and purification. Sequencing of the libraries was done on an Illumina HiSeq2000 using paired-end 100 bp reads. SOAPnuke was used to process the raw data, with reads discarded if the reads contained adapters or uncalled bases, had a mean Phred below 15, or lacked an exact constant-primer or identifier match. High-quality paired reads were merged with COPE v1.2.5, and unique nucleotide sequences were defined as clonotypes. MiTCR v1.1 was used to align clonotypes to the IMGT TRBV, TRBD and TRBJ reference segments. Only V-J combinations with frequency above 0.0001, covering roughly 99% of repertoires, were analysed. A TCS score was defined as the ratio of F50 (clonal expansion) to E x V (chaos), with BLOSUM62-based TCRdist applied between CDR3 peptides within each V-J. Welch's t-statistics and random forest reduced several hundred V-J features to 10 to 15, which were used in a naive Bayes classifier (R e1071). Sample size was not statistically predetermined, and blinding of investigators to group allocation was not performed. The paper describes TCR Vbeta CDR3 sequencing of around 140 peripheral blood samples, made up of under 50 ophthalmopathy patients, roughly 80 hyperthyroidism patients and 17 progressor patients.

Here the chain combines TRBV6-2 or TRBV6-3 and TRBJ1-4; a confident D gene designation cannot be given. The sample in question was peripheral blood mononuclear cells (PBMCs), obtained at new diagnosis, from a patient treated with antithyroid drugs. The receptor's source is a woman between 40 and 65 years old with Graves disease. Donor details come from another sample of the same person, matched by shared clones. In nucleotides, the sequence is TGTGCCAGCAGTTACGTGGTGGACGAAAAACTGTTTTTT. Translation gives CASSYVVDEKLFF.